This T cell receptor (beta chain) came from a study of blood T cell repertoires in COVID-19. About the study: Samples taken during acute and convalescent COVID-19 were collected in the United States, Italy and Spain. Sample material is recorded as cDNA or gDNA derived from T cells, B-cell-depleted T cells, or PBMCs.

Participants' reported clinical history set cohort assignment. All recovered Cohort 3 donors got two negative PCRs, got clearance, or saw symptom resolution. This clone was detected only a few times. The CDR3 length is 19 residues. Germline assignment: CDR1 MNHNS and CDR2 SASEGT. V trimming: 1 base; J trimming: 0 bases; junction bases outside the gene matches: 12. Some clones are missing from TCRdb's copy, which holds only in-frame ones; the method was immunoSEQ multiplex PCR. The sample consists of approximately 250,000 clones, roughly 88% of them appearing once. The chain joins TRBV6-1 to TRBJ2-1, with 7 bases lining up with TRBD2. Sequenced sample: PBMCs or T cells enriched from blood (not recorded which). This sequence originates from a woman in her twenties or thirties who had recovered from COVID-19. CDR3 coding DNA: TGTGCCAGCAGTGAAGGTGACGCTTGGGGCGGGAGCTCCTACAATGAGCAGTTCTTC. It codes for CASSEGDAWGGSSYNEQFF.